A selection of T cell receptor beta chains follows, all from one sample in a study of beta chain features in type 1 diabetes. TCRdb's copy holds only in-frame clones and misses some; the assay was immunoSEQ multiplex PCR. The sample comprises hundreds of thousands of clones, about 14% of which are singletons, and around 0.04% rests with the top ten. Sequenced input: naive CD4+ T cells from blood. These receptor sequences come from a man between 18 and 35 years old with type 1 diabetes. CDR3s include the opening cysteine and the closing phenylalanine or tryptophan. The D gene is left open where the match is weak. Clone size is shown for a subset of rows, as once, few, many or a class of expanded clone.

abundance: -
d_gene: -
j_gene: TRBJ1-2
v_gene: TRBV28
CDR3nt: TGTGCCAGCAGTTCACTCTCAGGGTCCTATGGCTACACCTTC
CDR3aa: CASSSLSGSYGYTF

abundance: few
d_gene: -
j_gene: TRBJ2-7
v_gene: TRBV6-1
CDR3nt: TGTGCCAGCAGTAACTACGAGCAGTACTTC
CDR3aa: CASSNYEQYF

abundance: few
d_gene: TRBD1
j_gene: TRBJ1-6
v_gene: TRBV5-4
CDR3nt: TGTGCCAGCAGCAGGACAGGCTTTAATTCACCCCTCCACTTT
CDR3aa: CASSRTGFNSPLHF

abundance: few
d_gene: TRBD1
j_gene: TRBJ2-5
v_gene: TRBV7-6
CDR3nt: TGTGCCAGCAGCTTAGGGGACAGGGTGGCCCAGTACTTC
CDR3aa: CASSLGDRVAQYF

abundance: few
d_gene: TRBD1
j_gene: TRBJ1-2
v_gene: TRBV6-5
CDR3nt: TGTGCCAGCAGTTACTCGACAGGGGGCATCTATGGCTACACCTTC
CDR3aa: CASSYSTGGIYGYTF

abundance: few
d_gene: -
j_gene: TRBJ2-1
v_gene: TRBV29-1
CDR3nt: TGCAGCGTTGAAGAGCGGCAGGGGAAATACAATGAGCAGTTCTTC
CDR3aa: CSVEERQGKYNEQFF

abundance: -
d_gene: -
j_gene: TRBJ2-7
v_gene: TRBV28
CDR3nt: TGTGCCAGCGGCTCCTACGAGCAGTACTTC
CDR3aa: CASGSYEQYF

abundance: -
d_gene: TRBD1
j_gene: TRBJ1-1
v_gene: TRBV29-1
CDR3nt: TGCAGCGTTGGGGACAGATTCGCTCATGAAGCTTTCTTT
CDR3aa: CSVGDRFAHEAFF

abundance: few
d_gene: TRBD1
j_gene: TRBJ2-6
v_gene: TRBV9
CDR3nt: TGTGCCAGCAGCTCGACAGGGGGCGTTGGGGCCAACGTCCTGACTTTC
CDR3aa: CASSSTGGVGANVLTF

abundance: few
d_gene: TRBD1
j_gene: TRBJ1-1
v_gene: TRBV18
CDR3nt: TGTGCCAGCTCGGGGACAGTGAACACTGAAGCTTTCTTT
CDR3aa: CASSGTVNTEAFF

abundance: -
d_gene: -
j_gene: TRBJ2-1
v_gene: TRBV2
CDR3nt: TGTGCCAGCCATTTTTCTGCGAGCTCCTACAATGAGCAGTTCTTC
CDR3aa: CASHFSASSYNEQFF

abundance: -
d_gene: -
j_gene: TRBJ2-1
v_gene: TRBV7-2
CDR3nt: TGTGCCAGCAGCTTGTCAAGGTACAATGAGCAGTTCTTC
CDR3aa: CASSLSRYNEQFF

abundance: -
d_gene: TRBD1
j_gene: TRBJ2-7
v_gene: TRBV10-1
CDR3nt: TGCGCCAGCAGCCCCGGGACAGGGGCCGAGCAGTACTTC
CDR3aa: CASSPGTGAEQYF

abundance: few
d_gene: TRBD1
j_gene: TRBJ2-1
v_gene: TRBV28
CDR3nt: TGTGCCAGCAGACCACCGGGACAGGGGTACAATGAGCAGTTCTTC
CDR3aa: CASRPPGQGYNEQFF

abundance: few
d_gene: TRBD2
j_gene: TRBJ2-1
v_gene: TRBV7-6
CDR3nt: TGTGCCAGCAGCTTAGTTGGGCTAGCGGACAATGAGCAGTTCTTC
CDR3aa: CASSLVGLADNEQFF

abundance: few
d_gene: TRBD1
j_gene: TRBJ1-3
v_gene: TRBV10-3
CDR3nt: TGTGCCATCAGCCCCGGACAGGAACGGAACACCATATATTTT
CDR3aa: CAISPGQERNTIYF